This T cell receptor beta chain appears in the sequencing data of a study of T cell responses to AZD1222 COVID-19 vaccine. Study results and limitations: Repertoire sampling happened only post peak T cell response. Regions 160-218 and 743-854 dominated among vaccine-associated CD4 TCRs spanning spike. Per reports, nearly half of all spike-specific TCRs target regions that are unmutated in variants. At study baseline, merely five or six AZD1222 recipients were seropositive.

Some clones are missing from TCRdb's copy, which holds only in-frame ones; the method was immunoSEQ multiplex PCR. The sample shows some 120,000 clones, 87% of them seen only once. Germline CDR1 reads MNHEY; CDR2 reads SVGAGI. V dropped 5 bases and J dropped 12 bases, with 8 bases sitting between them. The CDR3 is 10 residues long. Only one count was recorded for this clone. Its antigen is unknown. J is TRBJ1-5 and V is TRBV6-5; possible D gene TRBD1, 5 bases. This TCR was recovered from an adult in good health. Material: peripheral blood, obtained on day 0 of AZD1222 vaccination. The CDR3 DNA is TGTGCCAGCAGTCAGGGACGCCAGCATTTT. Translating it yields CASSQGRQHF.